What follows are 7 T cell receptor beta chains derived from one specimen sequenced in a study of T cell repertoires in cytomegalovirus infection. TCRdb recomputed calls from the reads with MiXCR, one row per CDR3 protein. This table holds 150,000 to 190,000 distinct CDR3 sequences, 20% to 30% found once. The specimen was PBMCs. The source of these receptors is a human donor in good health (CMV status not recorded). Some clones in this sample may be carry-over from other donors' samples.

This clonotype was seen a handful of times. The CDR3 region is CASSSPGGGTGNTIYF. CDR3 DNA sequence: TGTGCCAGCAGCTCCCCCGGAGGGGGGACTGGAAACACCATATATTTT. The chain recombines TRBV5-6 with TRBJ1-3, with a weak D call TRBD1 (6 bases). CDR3 length equals 16 residues. V lost 3 bases to trimming and J lost 2 bases, with 15 bases between them. Germline lookup yields CDR1 SGHDT and CDR2 YYEEEE.

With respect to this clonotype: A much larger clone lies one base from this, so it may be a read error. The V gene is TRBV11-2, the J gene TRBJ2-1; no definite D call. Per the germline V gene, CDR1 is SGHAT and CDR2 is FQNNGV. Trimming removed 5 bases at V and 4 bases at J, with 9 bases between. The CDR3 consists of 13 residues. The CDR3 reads CASSPEQYNEQFF. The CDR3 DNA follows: TGTGCCAGCAGCCCGGAACAGTACAATGAGCAGTTCTTC.

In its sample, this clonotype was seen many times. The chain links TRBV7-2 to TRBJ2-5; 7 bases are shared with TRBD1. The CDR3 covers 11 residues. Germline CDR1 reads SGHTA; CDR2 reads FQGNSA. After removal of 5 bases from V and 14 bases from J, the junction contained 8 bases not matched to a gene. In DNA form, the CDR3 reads TGTGCCAGCAGCACGGGACAGATTCGTTACTTC. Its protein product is CASSTGQIRYF.

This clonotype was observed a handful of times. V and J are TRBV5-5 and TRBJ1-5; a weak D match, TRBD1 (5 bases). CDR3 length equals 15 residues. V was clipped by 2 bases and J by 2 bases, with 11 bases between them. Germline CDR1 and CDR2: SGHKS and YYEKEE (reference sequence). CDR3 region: CASSLGVVGNQPQHF. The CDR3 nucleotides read TGTGCCAGCAGCTTAGGGGTGGTCGGCAATCAGCCCCAGCATTTT.

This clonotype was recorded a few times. The CDR3 region is CASSRDNRGRNTEAFF. CDR3 bases: TGTGCCAGCAGCCGTGATAACAGGGGTCGGAACACTGAAGCTTTCTTT. J is TRBJ1-1 and V is TRBV14; TRBD1 agrees at 7 bases. This CDR3 contains 16 residues. CDR1 and CDR2 from the germline V gene are SGHDN and FVKESK. V lost 4 bases and J lost 1; bases outside the gene matches: 9. Full variable domain (missing parts from reference TRBV14 and TRBJ1-1): EAGVTQFPSHSVIEKGQTVTLRCDPISGHDNLYWYRRVMGKEIKFLLHFVKESKQDESGMPNNRFLAERTGGTYSTLKVQPAELEDSGVYFCASSRDNRGRNTEAFFGQGTRLTVV.

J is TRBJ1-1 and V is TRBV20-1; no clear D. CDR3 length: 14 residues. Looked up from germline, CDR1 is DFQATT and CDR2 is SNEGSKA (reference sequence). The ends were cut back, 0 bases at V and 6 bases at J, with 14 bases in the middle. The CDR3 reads CSARDRGSRPEAFF. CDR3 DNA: TGCAGTGCTAGAGATCGAGGGTCAAGGCCTGAAGCTTTCTTT.

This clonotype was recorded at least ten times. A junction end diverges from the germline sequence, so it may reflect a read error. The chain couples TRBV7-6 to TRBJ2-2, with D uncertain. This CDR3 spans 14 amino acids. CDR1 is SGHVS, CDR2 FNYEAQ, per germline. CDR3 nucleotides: TGTGCCAGCAGCTCAACTCACCCTACCGGCGAGCTGTTTTTT. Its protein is CASSSTHPTGELFF.